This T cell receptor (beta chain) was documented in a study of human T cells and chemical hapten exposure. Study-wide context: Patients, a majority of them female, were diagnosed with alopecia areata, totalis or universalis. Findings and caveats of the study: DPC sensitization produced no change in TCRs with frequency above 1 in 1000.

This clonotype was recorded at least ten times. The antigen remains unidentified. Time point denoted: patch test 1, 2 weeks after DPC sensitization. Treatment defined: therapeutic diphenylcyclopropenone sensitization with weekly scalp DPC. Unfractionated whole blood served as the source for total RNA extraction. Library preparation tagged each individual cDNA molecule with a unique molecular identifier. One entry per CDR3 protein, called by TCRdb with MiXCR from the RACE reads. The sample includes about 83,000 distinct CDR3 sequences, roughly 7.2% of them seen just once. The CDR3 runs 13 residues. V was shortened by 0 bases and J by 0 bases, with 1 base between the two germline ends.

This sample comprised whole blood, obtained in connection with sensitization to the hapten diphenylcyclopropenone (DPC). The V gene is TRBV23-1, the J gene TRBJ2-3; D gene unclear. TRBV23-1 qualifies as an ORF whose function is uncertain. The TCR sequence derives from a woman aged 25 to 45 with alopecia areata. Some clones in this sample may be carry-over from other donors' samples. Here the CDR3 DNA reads TGCGCCAGCAGTCAATCGAGCACAGATACGCAGTATTTT. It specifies CASSQSSTDTQYF.